These 9 T cell receptor beta chains share one sample of origin, sequenced in a study of blood T cell repertoires in COVID-19. Generated by immunoSEQ multiplex PCR, the TCRdb table keeps only in-frame clones and is missing some. The table shows about 160,000 clones, with more than 70% occurring only once. The sample consisted of PBMCs or T cells enriched from blood (not recorded which). These receptors all come from a man aged 55-75 years who had recovered from COVID-19.

The chain links TRBV3-1 (or the pseudogene TRBV3-2) to TRBJ2-2; D is undetermined. The V end lost 2 bases, the J end lost 1 base, and 2 bases lay between the germline ends. Looked up from germline, CDR1 is LGHDT and CDR2 is YNNKEL (reference sequence). The CDR3 totals 13 residues. In DNA, the CDR3 is TGTGCCAGCAGCCAACTGAACACCGGGGAGCTGTTTTTT. Translated, it gives CASSQLNTGELFF.

The rearrangement joins TRBV7-3 to TRBJ1-2; 8 bases map to TRBD1. The CDR3 extends over 13 amino acids. Germline loops: CDR1 SGHTA, CDR2 FQGTGA. V dropped 5 bases and J dropped 3; count of bases not matched to a gene: 2. The DNA of the CDR3 is TGTGCCAGCAGCCCGGACAGGGACTATGGCTACACCTTC. Encoded protein: CASSPDRDYGYTF.

The chain recombines TRBV19 with TRBJ1-2; 7 nucleotides match TRBD1. The CDR3 consists of 14 residues. V shed 4 bases, J shed 2 bases, and the junction held 4 bases outside the gene matches. CDR1 is LNHDA, CDR2 SQIVND, per germline (reference sequence). The CDR3 DNA reads as TGTGCCAGTAGTAGGGACAGCCTCAACTATGGCTACACCTTC. It encodes CASSRDSLNYGYTF.

This clone appeared a single time. The chain has TRBV10-3 and TRBJ2-1, with a weak D call TRBD2 (5 bases). The CDR3 consists of 16 residues. Trimming cost V 10 bases and J 8 bases, with 27 bases left between them. Germline CDR1 reads ENHRY; CDR2 reads SYGVKD. This chain's CDR3 is CATGTSRGASSHEQFF. CDR3 DNA sequence: TGTGCCACCGGAACCTCCCGCGGAGCTAGCTCCCATGAGCAGTTCTTC.

V usage is TRBV7-2 and J usage is TRBJ1-3; D is possibly TRBD1 (5 bases). CDR3 length equals 15 residues. The germline gives CDR1 SGHTA, CDR2 FQGNSA. Trimming took 6 bases from V and 7 from J, leaving 19 bases between them. CDR3 protein: CASSPDNRNLNTIYF. The CDR3 DNA is TGTGCCAGCAGTCCTGATAACAGGAATCTGAACACCATATATTTT.

CDR3 amino acids: CASSPPGDTDTQYF. CDR3 DNA: TGTGCCAGCAGCCCCCCGGGAGACACAGATACGCAGTATTTT. The gene calls are TRBV6-5 and TRBJ2-3, with D possibly TRBD2 on 6 matching bases. This CDR3 spans 14 amino acids. The ends were cut back, 6 bases at V and 2 bases at J, with 12 bases in the middle. CDR1 is MNHEY and CDR2 is SVGAGI in the germline V gene.

This clone was counted only a few times. The V gene is TRBV19, the J gene TRBJ2-1; D is perhaps TRBD1 (6 bases). The CDR3 runs 13 residues. The V gene lost 0 bases and the J gene lost 12 bases, with 12 bases spanning the gap. Germline loops: CDR1 LNHDA, CDR2 SQIVND (reference sequence). CDR3 sequence (DNA): TGTGCCAGTAGTATAGAGAGAGGGGGATGGCAGTTCTTC. Protein sequence: CASSIERGGWQFF.

The chain couples TRBV27 to TRBJ1-5; 9 positions match TRBD1. The CDR3 extends over 17 amino acids. V lost 1 base to trimming and J lost 3 bases; unmatched junction nucleotides: 7. Germline CDR1 and CDR2: MNHEY and SMNVEV (reference sequence). In nucleotides, the CDR3 is TGTGCCAGCAGTTTATTCTCGACAGGGGGGTCCAATCAGCCCCAGCATTTT. Residues: CASSLFSTGGSNQPQHF.

The chain employs TRBV10-3 and TRBJ1-1, with D maybe TRBD1 (5 bases). Germline assignment: CDR1 ENHRY and CDR2 SYGVKD. The V end was cut by 2 bases, the J end by 1 base, with 17 bases between. This CDR3 is built from 17 residues. CDR3 in amino acids: CAISEVGTRLRNTEAFF. The CDR3 DNA is TGTGCCATCAGTGAGGTCGGGACTCGACTAAGGAACACTGAAGCTTTCTTT.